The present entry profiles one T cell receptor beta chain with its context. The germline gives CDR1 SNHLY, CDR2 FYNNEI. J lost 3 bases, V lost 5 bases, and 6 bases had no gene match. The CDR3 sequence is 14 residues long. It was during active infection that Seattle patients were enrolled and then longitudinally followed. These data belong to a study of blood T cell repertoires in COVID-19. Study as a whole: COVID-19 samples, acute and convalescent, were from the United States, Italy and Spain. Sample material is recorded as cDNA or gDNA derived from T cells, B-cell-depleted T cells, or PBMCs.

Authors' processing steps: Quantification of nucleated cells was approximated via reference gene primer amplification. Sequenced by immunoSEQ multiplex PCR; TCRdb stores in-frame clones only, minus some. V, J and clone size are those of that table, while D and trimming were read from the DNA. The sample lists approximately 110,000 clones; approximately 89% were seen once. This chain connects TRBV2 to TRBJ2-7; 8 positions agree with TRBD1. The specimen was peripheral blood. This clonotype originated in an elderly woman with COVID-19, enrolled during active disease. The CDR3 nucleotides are TGTGCCAGCAGTTTGGGACAGGTTAACTACGAGCAGTACTTC. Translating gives CASSLGQVNYEQYF.